This T cell receptor (beta chain) emerged from a study of Ad26.COV2.S vaccination and SARS-CoV-2 variants. Study at large: Ad26.COV2.S shots went into the muscle once or twice, 56 days apart.

The CDR3 contains 15 residues. Trimming removed 4 bases from V and 8 bases from J; junction bases left unmatched: 8. Germline CDR1 and CDR2: KGHSY and FQNENV. Notes on the study in general: Placebo and vaccine recipients had non-spike TCR breadth that was similar.

Treatment in this sample: 19 received Ad26.COV2.S at low or high dose, single or two shots; 5 received placebo; per-sample allocation not given. Sampling was performed 63 days after the first vaccine or placebo injection. An adult donor aged 18-55 years was enrolled in Boston. TCRdb's copy holds only in-frame clones and misses some; the assay was immunoSEQ multiplex PCR. The sample has about 400,000 clones, about 80% seen once. Note on this clone: Its antigen is currently unknown.

The sequence came from a person aged 18-65 years who received the Ad26.COV2.S COVID-19 vaccine or a placebo. The material sequenced was peripheral blood, taken in a trial of Ad26.COV2.S vaccine versus placebo. The chain links TRBV16 to TRBJ1-2; 12 bases map to TRBD1. This chain's CDR3 is CASSPAGQGAYGYTF. CDR3 nucleotide sequence: TGTGCCAGCAGCCCAGCGGGACAGGGGGCATACGGCTACACCTTC.